This note documents a single TCR beta chain sequence. Germline V CDR1 and CDR2: KGHSH, LQKENI. The V end was cut by 6 bases, the J end by 1 base, with 15 bases between. This CDR3 region has 15 residues. This entry is derived from a study of technical replicates of blood from a few donors. Clones were read by immunoSEQ multiplex PCR, and TCRdb kept only the in-frame ones, dropping some. The sample includes approximately 73,000 clones, 85% to 95% of them seen just once. Sequenced: T cells isolated from PBMCs. The chain combines TRBV18 with TRBJ1-1; D remains ambiguous. The TCR originated in a human donor in good health. The CDR3 here is CASSPTGATNTEAFF. The CDR3 nucleotides read TGTGCCAGCTCTCCAACCGGAGCTACGAACACTGAAGCTTTCTTT.